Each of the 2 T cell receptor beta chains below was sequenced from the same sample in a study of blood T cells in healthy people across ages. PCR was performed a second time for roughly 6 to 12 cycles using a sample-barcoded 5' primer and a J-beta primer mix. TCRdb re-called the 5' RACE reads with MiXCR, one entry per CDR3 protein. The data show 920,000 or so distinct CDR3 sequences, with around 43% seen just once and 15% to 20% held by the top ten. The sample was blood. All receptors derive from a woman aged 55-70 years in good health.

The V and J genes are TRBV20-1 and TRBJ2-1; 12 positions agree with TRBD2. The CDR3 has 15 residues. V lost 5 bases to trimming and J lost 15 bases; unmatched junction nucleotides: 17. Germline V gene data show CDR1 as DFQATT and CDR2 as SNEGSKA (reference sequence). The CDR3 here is CSAYPGTSGPTDPFF. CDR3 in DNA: TGCAGTGCTTATCCCGGGACTAGCGGGCCAACGGATCCGTTCTTC.

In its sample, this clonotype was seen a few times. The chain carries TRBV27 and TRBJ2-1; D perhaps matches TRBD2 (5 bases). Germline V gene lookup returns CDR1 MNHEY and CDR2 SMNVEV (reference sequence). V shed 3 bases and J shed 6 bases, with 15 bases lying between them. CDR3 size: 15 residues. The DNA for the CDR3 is TGTGCCAGCAGTTTTGGGATCAGCGGAGTCAATGAGCAGTTCTTC. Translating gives CASSFGISGVNEQFF.